These 27 T cell receptor beta chains were sequenced from one sample in a study of early T cells in non-severe SARS-CoV-2 infection. Using its own MiXCR run on the 5' RACE reads, TCRdb lists one record per CDR3 protein. The sample shows 70,000 to 95,000 distinct CDR3 sequences, roughly a sixth of them seen only once. Material: whole blood. These receptors were obtained from an adult who was a healthcare worker with PCR-confirmed SARS-CoV-2 infection or an uninfected control (not recorded which).

This clonotype was recorded many times. The chain carries TRBV3-1 and TRBJ2-1, with 10 bases that match TRBD2. There are 15 residues in the CDR3. Trimming cost V 4 bases and J 0 bases; bases outside gene matches: 0. Germline V gene data show CDR1 as LGHDT and CDR2 as YNNKEL (reference sequence). DNA of the CDR3: TGTGCCAGCAGCCCTAGCGGGAGCTCCTACAATGAGCAGTTCTTC. It is translated as CASSPSGSSYNEQFF.

The chain uses TRBV12-3 or TRBV12-4 and TRBJ1-2, with 7 bases fitting TRBD1. Losses at the gene ends were 5 bases for V and 5 bases for J; bases not matched to a gene: 11. The CDR3 loop spans 15 amino acids. The CDR3 coding sequence is TGTGCCAGCAGTCTCCGGTCTCAGGGGGGGTATGGCTACACCTTC. It codes for CASSLRSQGGYGYTF.

The gene calls are TRBV28 and TRBJ2-7; possible D gene TRBD2, 6 bases. The CDR3 has 16 amino acids. Germline V gene lookup returns CDR1 MDHEN and CDR2 SYDVKM. V lost 3 bases and J 1 base, leaving 16 bases between the germline ends. This CDR3 is CASSFPAQGGSYEQYF. The CDR3, as DNA: TGTGCCAGCAGTTTTCCGGCCCAGGGAGGTTCCTACGAGCAGTACTTC.

This clonotype was observed at least ten times. The chain carries TRBV7-8 and TRBJ1-1; 7 positions agree with TRBD1. Germline assignment: CDR1 SGHVS and CDR2 FQNEAQ. The CDR3 is 15 amino acids. V shed 4 bases, J shed 2 bases, and the junction held 7 bases outside the gene matches. CDR3 bases: TGTGCCAGCAGCTCGGGAACAGGGGTTAACACTGAAGCTTTCTTT. Protein: CASSSGTGVNTEAFF.

This clonotype occurred a few times. The V gene is TRBV7-2, the J gene TRBJ2-5, with D possibly being TRBD2 (6 bases). The V gene lost 5 bases and the J gene lost 7 bases, with 14 bases spanning the gap. The CDR3 has 13 amino acids. CDR1 is SGHTA, CDR2 FQGNSA, per germline. DNA of the CDR3: TGTGCCAGCAGCCCCGACGAGGGAGGGACCCAGTACTTC. Its translation: CASSPDEGGTQYF.

The V and J genes are TRBV29-1 and TRBJ1-1; TRBD1 might be the D (6 bases). CDR3 length: 15 residues. Germline V gives CDR1 SQVTM, CDR2 ANQGSEA. Trimming removed 7 bases at V and 0 bases at J, with 18 bases between. The CDR3 DNA reads TGCAGCGGCCTCGTACCGGGACACGTGAACACTGAAGCTTTCTTT. Encoded protein: CSGLVPGHVNTEAFF.

This clonotype has more than one count but fewer than ten. The chain couples TRBV7-9 to TRBJ1-1; 12 bases agree with TRBD1. Germline CDR1 SEHNR, CDR2 FQNEAQ (reference sequence). J gave up 4 bases and V 0 bases, and 0 bases lay outside the gene matches. This CDR3 region has 15 residues. The CDR3 reads CASSLAGQGATEAFF. CDR3 bases: TGTGCCAGCAGCTTAGCGGGACAGGGGGCCACTGAAGCTTTCTTT.

J is TRBJ2-1 and V is TRBV19; 13 positions match TRBD2. The CDR3 covers 14 residues. Germline CDR1 is LNHDA and CDR2 is SQIVND (reference sequence). V gave up 8 bases and J gave up 5 bases; unmatched junction bases: 3. CDR3 bases: TGTGCCAGTCGGACTAGCGGGAGCGACAATGAGCAGTTCTTC. It translates to CASRTSGSDNEQFF.

The chain recombines TRBV18 with TRBJ1-2; TRBD1 agrees at 9 bases. The CDR3 loop spans 17 amino acids. CDR1 is KGHSH, CDR2 LQKENI, per germline. Trimming cost V 4 bases and J 4 bases; bases outside gene matches: 13. The CDR3 nucleotides read TGTGCCAGCTCACTGAGCACAGGGGGCGTCTCTCCCTATGGCTACACCTTC. This sequence encodes CASSLSTGGVSPYGYTF.

The rearrangement links TRBV25-1 to TRBJ1-2, with 9 positions matching TRBD1. This CDR3 is 14 amino acids long. J was trimmed by 2 bases and V by 4 bases; bases with no gene match: 2. Germline V gene lookup returns CDR1 MGHDK and CDR2 SYGVNS. The CDR3 reads CASSAGTGNYGYTF. CDR3 in DNA: TGTGCCAGCAGTGCCGGGACAGGGAACTATGGCTACACCTTC.

This clonotype was counted many times. The chain combines TRBV18 with TRBJ2-7; 7 bases are a match to TRBD1. The J segment lost 2 bases and the V segment lost 8 bases, leaving 9 bases of the junction unmatched. Germline V gene lookup returns CDR1 KGHSH and CDR2 LQKENI. The CDR3 covers 14 residues. The CDR3 sequence is CASTMTGSPYEQYF. The CDR3 bases are TGTGCCAGCACAATGACAGGGTCTCCCTACGAGCAGTACTTC.

The rearrangement uses TRBV2 and TRBJ1-5; D may be TRBD1 (5 bases). V gave up 6 bases and J gave up 9 bases, with 12 bases separating them. Germline CDR1 is SNHLY and CDR2 is FYNNEI. CDR3 size: 12 residues. The CDR3 region has the DNA TGTGCCAGCAGGCGGGACGGCTGGCCCCAGCATTTT. This sequence encodes CASRRDGWPQHF.

This clonotype was seen ten or more times. The V and J genes are TRBV4-1 and TRBJ2-1; 9 bases map to TRBD1. The CDR3 loop spans 16 amino acids. Germline V gene sequence: CDR1 MGHRA, CDR2 YSYEKL. Trimming took 2 bases from V and 8 from J; bases not matched to a gene: 10. CDR3 loop: CASSQPPGQGSDEQFF. Written as DNA, the CDR3 is TGCGCCAGCAGCCAACCCCCGGGACAGGGTTCCGATGAGCAGTTCTTC.

A few counts support this clonotype. This rearrangement joins TRBV5-4 to TRBJ2-7, with TRBD2 as a possible D gene (6 bases). V dropped 0 bases and J dropped 3 bases, with 13 bases sitting between them. This CDR3 contains 15 residues. Germline loops: CDR1 SGHNT, CDR2 YYREEE (reference sequence). CDR3 region: CASSLGLGEDYEQYF. In nucleotides, the CDR3 is TGTGCCAGCAGCTTGGGACTAGGGGAGGACTACGAGCAGTACTTC.

The chain combines TRBV24-1 with TRBJ2-2; 9 bases agree with TRBD1. Germline CDR1 is KGHDR and CDR2 is SFDVKD. There are 16 residues in the CDR3. V was pared by 4 bases and J by 3 bases, with 5 bases of the junction left unmatched. CDR3: CATSDLNRGHTGELFF. CDR3 nucleotides: TGTGCCACCAGTGACTTAAACAGGGGGCACACCGGGGAGCTGTTTTTT.

The table lists this clonotype with many counts. V and J are TRBV29-1 and TRBJ2-7, with TRBD1 as a possible D gene (6 bases). Trimming left V 3 bases short and J 3 bases short, with 18 bases between. CDR1 and CDR2 (germline): SQVTM, ANQGSEA. The CDR3 has 15 residues. In nucleotides, the CDR3 is TGCAGCGTTGAGGGAACCCGGGACACCAACTACGAGCAGTACTTC. Its protein is CSVEGTRDTNYEQYF.

In DNA form, the CDR3 reads TGTGCCAGCAGTGCTCTGGCGGGGGCCTACGAGCAGTACTTC. Amino acid sequence: CASSALAGAYEQYF. The chain carries TRBV6-1 and TRBJ2-7, with 7 bases that match TRBD2. Trimming cost V 4 bases and J 2 bases; bases outside gene matches: 5. The germline CDR1 and CDR2 sequences are MNHNS and SASEGT. This CDR3 comprises 14 residues.

This chain uses TRBV30 with TRBJ1-4; 8 nucleotides align to TRBD1. CDR1 is GTSNPN and CDR2 is SVGIG in the germline V gene (reference sequence). V trimming: 1 base; J trimming: 8 bases; junction bases outside the gene matches: 9. The CDR3 is 15 amino acids. DNA for the CDR3: TGTGCCTGGAGTGCAGGACAGGGAGTTGGAGAAAAACTGTTTTTT. This gives the protein CAWSAGQGVGEKLFF.

This clonotype turned up a few times. The CDR3 coding sequence is TGTGCCAGCAGCGTCAGGACAGGGCACGAGCAGTACTTC. This translates into CASSVRTGHEQYF. The gene calls are TRBV11-3 and TRBJ2-7; 8 nucleotides align to TRBD1. J was trimmed by 5 bases and V by 5 bases; bases with no gene match: 5. Germline values: CDR1 SGHNT, CDR2 YENEEA. The CDR3 length is 13 residues.

CDR3 bases: TGTGCCAGCTCTCTCAAGACTACTACCTACAATGAGCAGTTCTTC. Residues: CASSLKTTTYNEQFF. J is TRBJ2-1 and V is TRBV18; D is possibly TRBD2 (5 bases). Germline V gene lookup returns CDR1 KGHSH and CDR2 LQKENI. CDR3 length equals 15 residues. With 6 bases removed from V and 2 bases from J, the gap between germline ends came to 14 bases.

This chain uses TRBV11-2 with TRBJ2-7, with a weak D call TRBD1 (5 bases). V was shortened by 4 bases and J by 2 bases, with 12 bases between the two germline ends. The length of the CDR3 is 14 residues. Germline loops: CDR1 SGHAT, CDR2 FQNNGV. The CDR3 DNA follows: TGTGCCAGCAGCTCATCGACAGATACCTACGAGCAGTACTTC. Amino acid sequence: CASSSSTDTYEQYF.

The chain carries TRBV18 and TRBJ1-1, with D tentatively TRBD1 (6 bases). CDR3 size: 14 residues. Trimming cost V 6 bases and J 6 bases, with 17 bases left between them. Germline V gene data show CDR1 as KGHSH and CDR2 as LQKENI. The CDR3 here is CASSHTRGTAEAFF. The CDR3 DNA sequence: TGTGCCAGCTCGCACACGAGGGGGACGGCTGAAGCTTTCTTT.

This rearrangement joins TRBV10-3 to TRBJ2-3, with 13 bases fitting TRBD2. J lost 2 bases, V lost 10 bases, and 9 bases had no gene match. The CDR3 has 16 residues. CDR1 is ENHRY, CDR2 SYGVKD, per germline. CDR3 nucleotide sequence: TGTGCCACCGGAGGACTAGCGGGAGTGCCCACAGATACGCAGTATTTT. Protein sequence: CATGGLAGVPTDTQYF.

A few counts support this clonotype. The V gene is TRBV7-2, the J gene TRBJ1-2; D uncertain. Trimming took 7 bases from V and 6 from J, leaving 9 bases between them. The CDR3 extends over 11 amino acids. CDR1 and CDR2 (germline): SGHTA, FQGNSA. The CDR3 DNA sequence: TGTGCCAGCAACGAGAGGGATGGCTACACCTTC. Amino acid sequence: CASNERDGYTF.

The V gene is TRBV5-1, the J gene TRBJ2-3; 9 bases align to TRBD2. The CDR3 is made up of 14 amino acids. CDR1 and CDR2 (germline): SGHRS, YFSETQ. The junction had 7 bases not matched to a gene; V was cut back by 3 bases and J by 8 bases. CDR3 sequence reads: CASSWGLAGATQYF. DNA for the CDR3: TGCGCCAGCAGCTGGGGACTAGCAGGGGCTACGCAGTATTTT. The full variable domain, in which reference TRBV5-1 and TRBJ2-3 provide the parts outside the CDR3, is KAGVTQTPRYLIKTRGQQVTLSCSPISGHRSVSWYQQTPGQGLQFLFEYFSETQRNKGNFPGRFSGRQFSNSRSEMNVSTLELGDSALYLCASSWGLAGATQYFGPGTRLTVL.

This clonotype was picked up a small number of times. The rearrangement links TRBV9 to TRBJ1-1; no definite D call. V was cut by 3 bases and J by 5 bases, with 14 bases left in between. CDR3 length: 14 amino acids. Germline V gene sequence: CDR1 SGDLS, CDR2 YYNGEE. CDR3 sequence reads: CASSGGGSGTEAFF. In DNA form, the CDR3 reads TGTGCCAGCAGCGGAGGAGGGAGTGGAACTGAAGCTTTCTTT.

This clonotype was recorded a few times. V is TRBV11-2 and J is TRBJ2-2; no firm D call. The CDR3 covers 16 residues. Germline V gene sequence: CDR1 SGHAT, CDR2 FQNNGV. V was clipped by 0 bases and J by 0 bases, with 8 bases between them. The CDR3 loop reads CASSLEGSTNTGELFF. The CDR3 region has the DNA TGTGCCAGCAGCTTAGAAGGCAGTACGAACACCGGGGAGCTGTTTTTT.